Listed here is a single T cell receptor (beta chain). What it recognizes is unknown. The data belong to a study of T-cell memory formation after mild COVID-19. About the research overall: There were largely donor-specific TCR clusters.

Each CDR3 protein is one row after TCRdb ran MiXCR on the 5' RACE reads. The table lists hundreds of thousands of distinct CDR3 sequences, roughly 20% of them singletons, with roughly an eighth in the top ten. Broader study findings: Clones shrinking between day 15 and 85 showed a balanced CD4/CD8 split, and those that grew later tilted toward CD4+.

With V trimmed by 5 bases and J by 0 bases, 24 bases remained unmatched. The CDR3 has 23 amino acids. Germline V CDR1 and CDR2: KGHDR, SFDVKD. This sequence originates from an adult woman who had mild COVID-19 (a few samples of this study predate the infection). Cell type and time point are not known. The chain combines TRBV24-1 with TRBJ2-1; 10 nucleotides agree with TRBD2. The sequencing input was PBMCs or a T cell subset sorted from them (not recorded which). CDR3 loop: CATSGTTIDLAGVWASSYNEQFF. The CDR3 nucleotides read TGTGCCACCAGTGGAACCACCATTGATCTAGCGGGAGTTTGGGCAAGCTCCTACAATGAGCAGTTCTTC.